These 16 T cell receptor beta chains share one sample of origin, sequenced in a study of blood T cell repertoires in COVID-19. Produced via immunoSEQ multiplex PCR; TCRdb's table is partial and in-frame only. The repertoire holds around 27,000 clones, with 94% as singletons. Sequences were obtained from peripheral blood. The origin of the receptors is a human donor with active COVID-19. The donor label of this sample is uncertain.

The chain joins TRBV5-4 to TRBJ2-5; 7 positions match TRBD2. The germline V gene has CDR1 SGHNT and CDR2 YYREEE (reference sequence). The trim removed 4 bases at V and 2 bases at J, leaving 17 bases unmatched. The CDR3 totals 18 residues. The CDR3 loop is CASSPTFLGRGMQETQYF. The CDR3 DNA is TGTGCCAGCAGCCCGACATTTTTGGGGCGGGGGATGCAAGAGACCCAGTACTTC.

This clone occurred once. The chain carries TRBV11-2 and TRBJ2-3; 8 nucleotides line up with TRBD2. The germline CDR1 and CDR2 sequences are SGHAT and FQNNGV. This CDR3 region has 14 residues. V lost 1 base, J lost 4 bases, and 1 base stayed unmatched. The chain's CDR3 is CASSLVAGPDTQYF. CDR3 coding DNA: TGTGCCAGCAGCTTAGTAGCGGGGCCAGATACGCAGTATTTT.

This chain links TRBV4-2 with TRBJ1-2; TRBD1 agrees at 7 bases. CDR1 and CDR2 (germline): LGHNA, YNFKEQ. The CDR3 is 16 residues long. V dropped 4 bases and J dropped 0; count of bases not matched to a gene: 8. In DNA form, the CDR3 reads TGTGCCAGCAGCCCCCGACAGGGTGGATCTAACTATGGCTACACCTTC. This sequence encodes CASSPRQGGSNYGYTF.

V gene TRBV29-1 combines with J gene TRBJ2-7; the match to TRBD2 covers 9 bases. The CDR3 runs to 14 residues. Germline V lookup: CDR1 SQVTM, CDR2 ANQGSEA. The J segment lost 2 bases and the V segment lost 2 bases, leaving 4 bases of the junction unmatched. CDR3 DNA: TGCAGCGTTGAACCTAGCGGGACCCCCTACGAGCAGTACTTC. This translates into CSVEPSGTPYEQYF.

This rearrangement joins TRBV6-2 or TRBV6-3 to TRBJ2-2; 8 positions match TRBD1. The trim removed 2 bases at V and 0 bases at J, leaving 2 bases unmatched. Germline V gives CDR1 MNHEY, CDR2 SVGEGT. The CDR3 has 16 amino acids. The CDR3 reads CASSYRTGSNTGELFF. CDR3 coding DNA: TGTGCCAGCAGTTACCGGACAGGGTCGAACACCGGGGAGCTGTTTTTT.

V usage is TRBV27 and J usage is TRBJ2-6; D is unresolved. This CDR3 contains 14 residues. In germline, CDR1 is MNHEY, CDR2 SMNVEV (reference sequence). With 5 bases removed from V and 0 bases from J, the gap between germline ends came to 5 bases. The DNA for the CDR3 is TGTGCCAGCAGTCTACTCTCTGGGGCCAACGTCCTGACTTTC. Translation: CASSLLSGANVLTF.

V gene TRBV12-3 or TRBV12-4 combines with J gene TRBJ2-7; D ambiguous. Trimming left V 1 base short and J 5 bases short, with 9 bases between. CDR3 length: 13 amino acids. The CDR3 reads CASSLVRHDEQYF. CDR3 DNA sequence: TGTGCCAGCAGTTTAGTAAGACATGACGAGCAGTACTTC.

The CDR3 loop is CASSLLTNAQYF. The DNA for the CDR3 is TGTGCCAGCAGCTTGTTGACAAACGCGCAGTATTTT. This chain joins TRBV5-6 and TRBJ2-3; no definite D call. The CDR3 loop spans 12 amino acids. Per the germline V gene, CDR1 is SGHDT and CDR2 is YYEEEE. Deletions cut 1 base from V and 10 bases from J, with 10 bases between.

This chain uses TRBV5-1 with TRBJ2-7; 7 bases align to TRBD2. The CDR3 loop spans 16 amino acids. The V and J ends lost 3 bases and 7 bases, in that order; junction bases with no gene match: 16. Germline-derived CDR1 and CDR2 are SGHRS and YFSETQ. CDR3 loop: CASSSGGGRGWGEQYF. CDR3 bases: TGCGCCAGCAGCTCGGGAGGCGGTCGCGGATGGGGAGAGCAGTACTTC.

The V call is TRBV14, the J call TRBJ2-7, with TRBD2 identical over 15 bases. The germline V gene encodes CDR1 SGHDN and CDR2 FVKESK. The ends lost 5 bases at V and 9 bases at J; junction bases unmatched: 8. The CDR3 has 15 residues. The CDR3 reads CASSYGLAGGHGQYF. CDR3 coding DNA: TGTGCCAGCAGCTACGGACTAGCGGGAGGGCATGGGCAGTACTTC.

CDR3 bases: TGTGCAAGTCGCTTAGGGAGGGACAGAACGTATAAGGAGACCCAGTACTTC. Amino acids: CASRLGRDRTYKETQYF. V gene TRBV12-2 combines with J gene TRBJ2-5; TRBD1 reflects the table's D call only, with no check against the DNA. TRBV12-2 is annotated as a pseudogene. The CDR3 is 17 residues long.

V is TRBV7-6 and J is TRBJ2-7; TRBD1 matches 9 bases. CDR1 is SGHVS and CDR2 is FNYEAQ in the germline V gene. This CDR3 comprises 15 residues. Losses at the gene ends were 5 bases for V and 2 bases for J; bases not matched to a gene: 7. The CDR3 DNA is TGTGCCAGCAGCCAAACCGGGACAGGGCCCTACGAGCAGTACTTC. Encoded protein: CASSQTGTGPYEQYF. Drawing the rest from reference TRBV7-6 and TRBJ2-7, the complete variable domain is GAGVSQSPRYKVTKRGQDVALRCDPISGHVSLYWYRQALGQGPEFLTYFNYEAQQDKSGLPNDRFSAERPEGSISTLTIQRTEQRDSAMYRCASSQTGTGPYEQYFGPGTRLTVT.

The chain couples TRBV11-2 to TRBJ2-3, with 11 bases fitting TRBD2. The CDR3 is 15 amino acids. The germline V gene encodes CDR1 SGHAT and CDR2 FQNNGV. Trimming at V came to 4 bases and at J to 1 base, leaving 1 base not matched to a gene. The CDR3 coding sequence is TGTGCCAGCAGCTCACTAGCGGGGGGCACAGATACGCAGTATTTT. It encodes CASSSLAGGTDTQYF.

The chain carries TRBV3-1 (or the pseudogene TRBV3-2) and TRBJ2-3; D uncertain. This CDR3 is 15 amino acids long. Trimming left V 0 bases short and J 5 bases short, with 12 bases between. Germline CDR1 reads LGHDT; CDR2 reads YNNKEL (reference sequence). The CDR3 coding sequence is TGTGCCAGCAGCCAAGACTCTAGTGCCGGAGATACGCAGTATTTT. Translated, it gives CASSQDSSAGDTQYF.

The rearrangement links TRBV6-5 to TRBJ1-2; weak D call: TRBD1 (6 bases). Germline CDR1 reads MNHEY; CDR2 reads SVGAGI. The CDR3 totals 14 residues. The V end was cut by 7 bases, the J end by 8 bases, with 20 bases between. CDR3 in DNA: TGTGCCAGCACCACAAAACTGGGGGCTTGGGGCTACACCTTC. The encoded protein is CASTTKLGAWGYTF.

The chain carries TRBV11-2 and TRBJ1-1; D may be TRBD1 (5 bases). Germline lookup yields CDR1 SGHAT and CDR2 FQNNGV. There are 16 residues in the CDR3. V dropped 1 base and J dropped 5 bases, with 17 bases sitting between them. DNA of the CDR3: TGTGCCAGCAGCTTAGGGTTAGGAACAGGTAAAACTGAAGCTTTCTTT. Its translation: CASSLGLGTGKTEAFF.